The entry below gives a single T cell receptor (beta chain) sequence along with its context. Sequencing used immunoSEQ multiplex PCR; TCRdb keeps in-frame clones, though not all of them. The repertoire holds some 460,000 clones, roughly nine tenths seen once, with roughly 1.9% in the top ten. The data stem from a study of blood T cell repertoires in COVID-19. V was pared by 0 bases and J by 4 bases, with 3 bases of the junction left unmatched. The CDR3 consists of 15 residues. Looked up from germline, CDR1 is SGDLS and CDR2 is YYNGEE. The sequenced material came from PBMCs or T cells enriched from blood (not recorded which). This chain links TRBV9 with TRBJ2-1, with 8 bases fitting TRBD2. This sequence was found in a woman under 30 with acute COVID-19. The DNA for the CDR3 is TGTGCCAGCAGCGTAGCCGGGAGGGTGTACAATGAGCAGTTCTTC. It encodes CASSVAGRVYNEQFF. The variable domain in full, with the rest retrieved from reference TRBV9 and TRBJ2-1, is DSGVTQTPKHLITATGQRVTLRCSPRSGDLSVYWYQQSLDQGLQFLIQYYNGEERAKGNILERFSAQQFPDLHSELNLSSLELGDSALYFCASSVAGRVYNEQFFGPGTRLTVL.